A selection of T cell receptor beta chains follows, all from one sample in a study of blood T cell repertoires in COVID-19. Sequenced by immunoSEQ multiplex PCR; TCRdb stores in-frame clones only, minus some. The sample comprises about 210,000 clones, 70% to 90% of which are singletons, and 3.5% to 4% rests with the top ten. Sequencing input: PBMCs or T cells enriched from blood (not recorded which). The receptors here all came from a woman in her thirties or forties with acute COVID-19. Each CDR3 is given with its conserved first and last residue. Fields, in order: CDR3 protein, CDR3 DNA, clone size, D gene, J gene, V gene. The D gene is left open where the match is weak. Size values are once, few and many counts, or a class for expanded clones, and some rows have none.

CDR3 protein: CSVRDSPQLEETQYF
CDR3 DNA: TGCAGCGTCCGGGACAGCCCTCAGTTAGAAGAGACCCAGTACTTC
clone size: .
D gene: TRBD1
J gene: TRBJ2-5
V gene: TRBV29-1

CDR3 protein: CASSLQTGANTEAFF
CDR3 DNA: TGTGCCAGTAGTCTACAGACAGGCGCGAACACTGAAGCTTTCTTT
clone size: .
D gene: .
J gene: TRBJ1-1
V gene: TRBV19

CDR3 protein: CASSPGTGHFKNTEAFF
CDR3 DNA: TGTGCCAGCAGCCCCGGGACAGGGCATTTTAAGAACACTGAAGCTTTCTTT
clone size: .
D gene: TRBD1
J gene: TRBJ1-1
V gene: TRBV13

CDR3 protein: CASSWGLAGILLSNEQFF
CDR3 DNA: TGTGCCAGCAGCTGGGGACTAGCGGGAATACTTCTTAGTAATGAGCAGTTCTTC
clone size: .
D gene: TRBD2
J gene: TRBJ2-1
V gene: TRBV5-8

CDR3 protein: CASRAQPGLAGDQQYF
CDR3 DNA: TGTGCCAGCAGAGCACAACCGGGACTAGCGGGAGATCAGCAGTACTTC
clone size: .
D gene: TRBD2
J gene: TRBJ2-7
V gene: TRBV27

CDR3 protein: CASSLRGYGYTF
CDR3 DNA: TGTGCCAGCAGTTTACGCGGCTATGGCTACACCTTC
clone size: .
D gene: .
J gene: TRBJ1-2
V gene: TRBV28

CDR3 protein: CSVAGQPPWVTEAFF
CDR3 DNA: TGCAGCGTCGCGGGACAGCCACCGTGGGTCACTGAAGCTTTCTTT
clone size: .
D gene: TRBD1
J gene: TRBJ1-1
V gene: TRBV29-1

CDR3 protein: CATSNPHGETQYF
CDR3 DNA: TGTGCCACCAGCAACCCCCACGGAGAGACCCAGTACTTC
clone size: few
D gene: .
J gene: TRBJ2-5
V gene: TRBV15

CDR3 protein: CASSHQVAGGYQETQYF
CDR3 DNA: TGTGCCAGCAGCCATCAGGTGGCGGGAGGGTACCAAGAGACCCAGTACTTC
clone size: .
D gene: TRBD2
J gene: TRBJ2-5
V gene: TRBV7-2

CDR3 protein: CASSLTGTTEAFF
CDR3 DNA: TGTGCCAGCAGCCTTACAGGTACCACTGAAGCTTTCTTT
clone size: .
D gene: .
J gene: TRBJ1-1
V gene: TRBV27

CDR3 protein: CSVAISGTGATLYTGELFF
CDR3 DNA: TGCAGCGTGGCAATTTCCGGGACAGGGGCGACTTTGTACACCGGGGAGCTGTTTTTT
clone size: .
D gene: TRBD1
J gene: TRBJ2-2
V gene: TRBV29-1

CDR3 protein: CATSSDRFNYGYTF
CDR3 DNA: TGTGCCACCAGTTCGGACAGGTTCAACTATGGCTACACCTTC
clone size: .
D gene: TRBD1
J gene: TRBJ1-2
V gene: TRBV24-1

CDR3 protein: CASSSRQGGWNQPQHF
CDR3 DNA: TGTGCCAGCAGTTCTCGACAGGGGGGATGGAATCAGCCCCAGCATTTT
clone size: .
D gene: TRBD1
J gene: TRBJ1-5
V gene: TRBV28

CDR3 protein: CASRQVGSYEQYF
CDR3 DNA: TGTGCCAGCAGACAGGTGGGGTCCTACGAGCAGTACTTC
clone size: .
D gene: .
J gene: TRBJ2-7
V gene: TRBV3-1/TRBV3-2

CDR3 protein: CASSTSGTDNEQFF
CDR3 DNA: TGCGCCAGCAGCACTTCCGGGACTGACAATGAGCAGTTCTTC
clone size: .
D gene: .
J gene: TRBJ2-1
V gene: TRBV5-1

CDR3 protein: CASSLAGVNGELFF
CDR3 DNA: TGTGCCAGCAGCCTAGCGGGAGTGAACGGGGAGCTGTTTTTT
clone size: .
D gene: TRBD2
J gene: TRBJ2-2
V gene: TRBV11-3

CDR3 protein: CASSSWLNTGELFF
CDR3 DNA: TGTGCCAGCAGTTCTTGGCTTAACACCGGGGAGCTGTTTTTT
clone size: .
D gene: .
J gene: TRBJ2-2
V gene: TRBV27

CDR3 protein: CASSLVQGIQPQHF
CDR3 DNA: TGTGCCAGTAGTCTCGTCCAGGGAATTCAGCCCCAGCATTTT
clone size: .
D gene: .
J gene: TRBJ1-5
V gene: TRBV19

CDR3 protein: CASSQARQGVHEQYF
CDR3 DNA: TGTGCCAGCAGCCAAGCCCGGCAGGGGGTCCACGAGCAGTACTTC
clone size: .
D gene: TRBD1
J gene: TRBJ2-7
V gene: TRBV14